The rows below give T cell receptor beta chains drawn from one sample of a study of T-cell memory formation after mild COVID-19. TCRdb passed the 5' RACE reads through MiXCR, listing each CDR3 protein once. The sample holds about 400,000 distinct CDR3 sequences, 16% seen once. Sequencing used PBMCs or a T cell subset sorted from them (not recorded which). The receptors were gathered from a young man who had mild COVID-19 (a few samples of this study predate the infection). Cell type and time point are not known. Both conserved end residues are part of each CDR3. The order of the fields is J gene, clone size, D gene, CDR3 length, V gene, CDR3 protein, CDR3 DNA. D genes are given only for firm matches. Size tells how often a clone was seen (once, few, many) or the class of an expanded clone, and some rows leave it out.

J gene: TRBJ2-7; clone size: few; D gene: NA; CDR3 length: 14; V gene: TRBV5-1; CDR3 protein: CASSPGGASYEQYF; CDR3 DNA: TGCGCCAGCAGCCCGGGCGGGGCGTCCTACGAGCAGTACTTC
J gene: TRBJ2-3; clone size: few; D gene: NA; CDR3 length: 14; V gene: TRBV6-5; CDR3 protein: CASRPSGTWDTQYF; CDR3 DNA: TGTGCCAGCAGACCAAGCGGTACTTGGGATACGCAGTATTTT
J gene: TRBJ2-3; clone size: few; D gene: TRBD2; CDR3 length: 14; V gene: TRBV7-3; CDR3 protein: CASSSGLAVDTQYF; CDR3 DNA: TGTGCCAGCAGCTCAGGACTAGCGGTAGATACGCAGTATTTT
J gene: TRBJ1-2; clone size: NA; D gene: TRBD1; CDR3 length: 15; V gene: TRBV7-2; CDR3 protein: CASSPVTRDSHGYTF; CDR3 DNA: TGTGCCAGCAGCCCAGTGACCCGGGACAGTCATGGCTACACCTTC
J gene: TRBJ1-1; clone size: NA; D gene: TRBD1; CDR3 length: 14; V gene: TRBV7-2; CDR3 protein: CASSGSRGQTEAFF; CDR3 DNA: TGTGCCAGCAGCGGATCCAGGGGGCAGACTGAAGCTTTCTTT
J gene: TRBJ2-7; clone size: few; D gene: TRBD2; CDR3 length: 16; V gene: TRBV4-3; CDR3 protein: CASSQDISGGWYEQYF; CDR3 DNA: TGCGCCAGCAGCCAAGATATTAGCGGGGGTTGGTACGAGCAGTACTTC
J gene: TRBJ2-5; clone size: few; D gene: NA; CDR3 length: 14; V gene: TRBV9; CDR3 protein: CASSGGGLQETQYF; CDR3 DNA: TGTGCCAGCAGCGGCGGGGGCTTGCAAGAGACCCAGTACTTC
J gene: TRBJ2-7; clone size: few; D gene: NA; CDR3 length: 13; V gene: TRBV5-5; CDR3 protein: CASSLDYPTEQYF; CDR3 DNA: TGTGCCAGCAGCTTGGACTACCCCACCGAGCAGTACTTC
J gene: TRBJ1-1; clone size: NA; D gene: NA; CDR3 length: 16; V gene: TRBV7-2; CDR3 protein: CASSPLRTAKNTEAFF; CDR3 DNA: TGTGCCAGCAGCCCCTTAAGGACAGCGAAGAACACTGAAGCTTTCTTT
J gene: TRBJ1-4; clone size: NA; D gene: NA; CDR3 length: 12; V gene: TRBV20-1; CDR3 protein: CSASRAGEKLFF; CDR3 DNA: TGCAGTGCTAGTAGAGCGGGTGAAAAACTGTTTTTT
J gene: TRBJ2-2; clone size: NA; D gene: TRBD1; CDR3 length: 16; V gene: TRBV6-2/TRBV6-3; CDR3 protein: CASSQGPRGRGGELFF; CDR3 DNA: TGTGCCAGCAGTCAAGGGCCCAGGGGGCGCGGCGGGGAGCTGTTTTTT
J gene: TRBJ2-7; clone size: few; D gene: TRBD2; CDR3 length: 15; V gene: TRBV6-5; CDR3 protein: CASTPRGGRGYEQYF; CDR3 DNA: TGTGCCAGCACCCCAAGAGGAGGGAGGGGCTACGAGCAGTACTTC
J gene: TRBJ1-1; clone size: NA; D gene: TRBD1; CDR3 length: 14; V gene: TRBV10-3; CDR3 protein: CAIRRTGGDTEAFF; CDR3 DNA: TGTGCCATCAGGCGGACAGGGGGTGACACTGAAGCTTTCTTT
J gene: TRBJ1-2; clone size: once; D gene: NA; CDR3 length: 15; V gene: TRBV13; CDR3 protein: CASSPTSTEGDGYTF; CDR3 DNA: TGTGCCAGCAGCCCAACCTCAACCGAGGGGGATGGCTACACCTTC
J gene: TRBJ2-7; clone size: once; D gene: NA; CDR3 length: 14; V gene: TRBV20-1; CDR3 protein: CSARPGPGAREQYF; CDR3 DNA: TGCAGTGCTCGTCCGGGACCCGGGGCCCGCGAGCAGTACTTC
J gene: TRBJ2-7; clone size: few; D gene: TRBD2; CDR3 length: 15; V gene: TRBV7-2; CDR3 protein: CASSFGLAGDTEQYF; CDR3 DNA: TGTGCCAGCAGCTTTGGACTAGCGGGGGATACCGAGCAGTACTTC
J gene: TRBJ2-5; clone size: once; D gene: TRBD1; CDR3 length: 16; V gene: TRBV24-1; CDR3 protein: CATSDPGTGGGETQYF; CDR3 DNA: TGTGCCACCAGTGACCCCGGGACAGGGGGGGGTGAGACCCAGTACTTC
J gene: TRBJ1-2; clone size: NA; D gene: NA; CDR3 length: 18; V gene: TRBV6-1; CDR3 protein: CASSEGIQFRSYIYGYTF; CDR3 DNA: TGTGCCAGCAGTGAAGGGATACAGTTCCGGTCCTATATCTATGGCTACACCTTC
J gene: TRBJ2-2; clone size: NA; D gene: NA; CDR3 length: 15; V gene: TRBV4-1; CDR3 protein: CASSRSGWDPGELFF; CDR3 DNA: TGCGCCAGCAGCCGATCTGGGTGGGACCCCGGGGAGCTGTTTTTT
J gene: TRBJ1-1; clone size: few; D gene: NA; CDR3 length: 10; V gene: TRBV29-1; CDR3 protein: CSVRSTEAFF; CDR3 DNA: TGCAGCGTTCGGTCCACTGAAGCTTTCTTT
J gene: TRBJ1-4; clone size: many; D gene: NA; CDR3 length: 13; V gene: TRBV12-3/TRBV12-4; CDR3 protein: CASSLNTNEKLFF; CDR3 DNA: TGTGCCAGCAGTTTAAACACTAATGAAAAACTGTTTTTT
J gene: TRBJ1-1; clone size: few; D gene: NA; CDR3 length: 14; V gene: TRBV7-2; CDR3 protein: CASSRGGRNTEAFF; CDR3 DNA: TGTGCCAGCAGCCGCGGCGGGAGAAACACTGAAGCTTTCTTT
J gene: TRBJ2-2; clone size: NA; D gene: NA; CDR3 length: 16; V gene: TRBV4-1; CDR3 protein: CASSRSREVDTGELFF; CDR3 DNA: TGCGCCAGCAGCCGATCTAGGGAAGTGGACACCGGGGAGCTGTTTTTT
J gene: TRBJ2-5; clone size: few; D gene: TRBD2; CDR3 length: 17; V gene: TRBV11-2; CDR3 protein: CASSLDKLAGPQETQYF; CDR3 DNA: TGTGCCAGCAGCTTAGATAAACTAGCGGGGCCTCAAGAGACCCAGTACTTC
J gene: TRBJ2-3; clone size: few; D gene: TRBD1; CDR3 length: 16; V gene: TRBV24-1; CDR3 protein: CATSPSGQGNTDTQYF; CDR3 DNA: TGTGCCACCAGCCCCTCCGGACAGGGAAACACAGATACGCAGTATTTT
J gene: TRBJ1-1; clone size: few; D gene: NA; CDR3 length: 13; V gene: TRBV13; CDR3 protein: CASSPAPWTEAFF; CDR3 DNA: TGTGCCAGCAGCCCAGCCCCATGGACTGAAGCTTTCTTT
J gene: TRBJ2-3; clone size: NA; D gene: TRBD1; CDR3 length: 21; V gene: TRBV27; CDR3 protein: CASSPPRQGVSLGQRTDTQYF; CDR3 DNA: TGTGCCAGCAGTCCCCCCCGACAGGGGGTGTCCCTCGGCCAACGCACAGATACGCAGTATTTT
J gene: TRBJ2-3; clone size: NA; D gene: NA; CDR3 length: 14; V gene: TRBV6-4; CDR3 protein: CASRKTPSTDTQYF; CDR3 DNA: TGTGCCAGCAGAAAGACACCTAGCACAGATACGCAGTATTTT
J gene: TRBJ1-3; clone size: NA; D gene: TRBD1; CDR3 length: 16; V gene: TRBV9; CDR3 protein: CASSVTGQGSGNTIYF; CDR3 DNA: TGTGCCAGCAGCGTTACCGGACAGGGCTCAGGAAACACCATATATTTT
J gene: TRBJ2-5; clone size: few; D gene: NA; CDR3 length: 12; V gene: TRBV6-2/TRBV6-3; CDR3 protein: CASSYPPETQYF; CDR3 DNA: TGTGCCAGCAGTTACCCCCCAGAGACCCAGTACTTC
J gene: TRBJ2-1; clone size: many; D gene: TRBD2; CDR3 length: 14; V gene: TRBV7-9; CDR3 protein: CASPGGVSYNEQFF; CDR3 DNA: TGTGCCAGCCCCGGGGGGGTCTCCTACAATGAGCAGTTCTTC
J gene: TRBJ2-3; clone size: many; D gene: TRBD2; CDR3 length: 18; V gene: TRBV11-2; CDR3 protein: CASSAASGGGLGTDTQYF; CDR3 DNA: TGTGCCAGCAGCGCCGCTAGCGGGGGGGGCTTGGGCACAGATACGCAGTATTTT
J gene: TRBJ2-3; clone size: NA; D gene: NA; CDR3 length: 14; V gene: TRBV6-1; CDR3 protein: CASSGHRITDTQYF; CDR3 DNA: TGTGCCAGCAGTGGCCATCGGATCACAGATACGCAGTATTTT
J gene: TRBJ2-3; clone size: NA; D gene: TRBD2; CDR3 length: 16; V gene: TRBV11-3; CDR3 protein: CASSRTSGAGTDTQYF; CDR3 DNA: TGTGCCAGCAGCCGGACTAGCGGGGCGGGCACAGATACGCAGTATTTT
J gene: TRBJ2-2; clone size: few; D gene: TRBD1; CDR3 length: 18; V gene: TRBV4-1; CDR3 protein: CASSLNFPGQGGTGELFF; CDR3 DNA: TGCGCCAGCAGCCTAAATTTCCCGGGACAGGGAGGGACCGGGGAGCTGTTTTTT
J gene: TRBJ1-2; clone size: few; D gene: NA; CDR3 length: 16; V gene: TRBV2; CDR3 protein: CASSEKGARSNYGYTF; CDR3 DNA: TGTGCCAGCAGTGAGAAAGGGGCGCGGAGTAACTATGGCTACACCTTC
J gene: TRBJ2-1; clone size: few; D gene: NA; CDR3 length: 14; V gene: TRBV7-9; CDR3 protein: CASLGESSYNEQFF; CDR3 DNA: TGTGCCAGCCTTGGGGAGAGCTCCTACAATGAGCAGTTCTTC
J gene: TRBJ1-4; clone size: NA; D gene: NA; CDR3 length: 18; V gene: TRBV4-1; CDR3 protein: CASSQVSAGTLSNEKLFF; CDR3 DNA: TGCGCCAGCAGCCAAGTCTCCGCAGGGACTTTGAGTAATGAAAAACTGTTTTTT
J gene: TRBJ2-7; clone size: few; D gene: TRBD2; CDR3 length: 14; V gene: TRBV20-1; CDR3 protein: CSAKGTSGSYEQYF; CDR3 DNA: TGCAGTGCTAAAGGGACTAGCGGCTCCTACGAGCAGTACTTC
J gene: TRBJ2-4; clone size: few; D gene: NA; CDR3 length: 15; V gene: TRBV5-4; CDR3 protein: CASSDRSGTFDIQYF; CDR3 DNA: TGTGCCAGCAGCGATCGCTCCGGGACATTTGACATTCAGTACTTC
J gene: TRBJ1-2; clone size: NA; D gene: TRBD1; CDR3 length: 14; V gene: TRBV7-2; CDR3 protein: CASSFRDRVYGYTF; CDR3 DNA: TGTGCCAGCAGCTTCCGGGACAGGGTGTATGGCTACACCTTC
J gene: TRBJ2-3; clone size: few; D gene: TRBD2; CDR3 length: 15; V gene: TRBV20-1; CDR3 protein: CSIPGLAGLGDTQYF; CDR3 DNA: TGCAGTATACCGGGACTAGCGGGGTTGGGAGATACGCAGTATTTT
J gene: TRBJ2-3; clone size: NA; D gene: TRBD1; CDR3 length: 16; V gene: TRBV7-7; CDR3 protein: CASSLAAGGQTDTQYF; CDR3 DNA: TGTGCTAGCAGCTTAGCTGCAGGGGGCCAGACAGATACGCAGTATTTT